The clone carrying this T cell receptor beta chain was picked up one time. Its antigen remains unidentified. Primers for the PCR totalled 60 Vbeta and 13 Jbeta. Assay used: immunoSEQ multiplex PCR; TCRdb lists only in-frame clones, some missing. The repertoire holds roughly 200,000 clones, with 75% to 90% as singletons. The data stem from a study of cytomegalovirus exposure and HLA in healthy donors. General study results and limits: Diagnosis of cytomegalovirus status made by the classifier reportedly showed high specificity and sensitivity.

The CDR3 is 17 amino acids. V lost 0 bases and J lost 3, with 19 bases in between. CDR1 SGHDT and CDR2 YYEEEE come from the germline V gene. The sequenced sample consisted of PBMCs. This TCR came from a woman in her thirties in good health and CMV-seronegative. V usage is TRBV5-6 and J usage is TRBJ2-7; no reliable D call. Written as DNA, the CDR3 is TGTGCCAGCAGCTTGGCGAAGCTTTCATTTCGTTACTACGAGCAGTACTTC. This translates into CASSLAKLSFRYYEQYF.